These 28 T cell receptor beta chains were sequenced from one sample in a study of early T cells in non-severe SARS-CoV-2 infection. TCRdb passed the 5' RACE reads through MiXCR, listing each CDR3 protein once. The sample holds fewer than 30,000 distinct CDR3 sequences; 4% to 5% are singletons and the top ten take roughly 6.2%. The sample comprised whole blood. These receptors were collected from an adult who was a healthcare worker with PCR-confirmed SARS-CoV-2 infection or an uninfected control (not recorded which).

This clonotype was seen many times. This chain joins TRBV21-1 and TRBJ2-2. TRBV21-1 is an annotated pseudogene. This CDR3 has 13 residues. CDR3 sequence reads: CASSKGGTGELFF. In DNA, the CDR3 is TGTGCCAGCAGCAAAGGAGGTACCGGGGAGCTGTTTTTT.

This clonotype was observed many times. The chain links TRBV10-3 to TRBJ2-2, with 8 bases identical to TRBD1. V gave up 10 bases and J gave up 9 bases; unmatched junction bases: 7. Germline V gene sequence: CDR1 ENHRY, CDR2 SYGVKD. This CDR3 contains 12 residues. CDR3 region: CASRTGSRELFF. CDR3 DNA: TGTGCCAGCCGGACAGGGTCTCGGGAGCTGTTTTTT.

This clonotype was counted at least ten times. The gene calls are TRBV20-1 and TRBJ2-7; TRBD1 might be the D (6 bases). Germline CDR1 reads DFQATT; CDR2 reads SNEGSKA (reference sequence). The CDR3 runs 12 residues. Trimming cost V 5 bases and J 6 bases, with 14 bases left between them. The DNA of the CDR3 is TGCAGTGCTCTCCGTACAGGGATCGAGCAGTACTTC. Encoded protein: CSALRTGIEQYF.

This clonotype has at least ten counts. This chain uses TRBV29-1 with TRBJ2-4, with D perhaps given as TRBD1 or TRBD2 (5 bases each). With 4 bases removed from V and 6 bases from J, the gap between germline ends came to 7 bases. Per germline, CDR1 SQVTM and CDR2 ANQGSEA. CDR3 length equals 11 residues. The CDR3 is CSVAGTNIQYF. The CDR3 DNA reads TGCAGCGTTGCTGGGACAAACATTCAGTACTTC.

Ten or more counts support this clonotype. This chain's CDR3 is CASSLAGTLQYF. The CDR3 DNA reads as TGTGCCAGCAGCTTAGCAGGGACTCTGCAGTACTTC. The rearrangement joins TRBV11-2 to TRBJ2-7, with a weak D call TRBD2 (6 bases). Germline lookup yields CDR1 SGHAT and CDR2 FQNNGV. Trimming shortened V by 1 base and J by 9 bases, and 10 bases separated the two germline ends. The CDR3 spans 12 residues.

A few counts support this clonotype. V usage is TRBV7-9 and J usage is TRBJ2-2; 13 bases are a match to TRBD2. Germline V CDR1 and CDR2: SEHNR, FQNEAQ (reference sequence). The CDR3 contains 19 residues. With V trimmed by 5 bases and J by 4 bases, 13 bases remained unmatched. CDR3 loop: CASSGNLGTSGTPTGELFF. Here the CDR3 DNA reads TGTGCCAGCAGCGGGAACTTGGGGACTAGCGGGACCCCCACCGGGGAGCTGTTTTTT. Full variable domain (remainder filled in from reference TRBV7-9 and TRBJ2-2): DTGVSQNPRHKITKRGQNVTFRCDPISEHNRLYWYRQTLGQGPEFLTYFQNEAQLEKSRLLSDRFSAERPKGSFSTLEIQRTEQGDSAMYLCASSGNLGTSGTPTGELFFGEGSRLTVL.

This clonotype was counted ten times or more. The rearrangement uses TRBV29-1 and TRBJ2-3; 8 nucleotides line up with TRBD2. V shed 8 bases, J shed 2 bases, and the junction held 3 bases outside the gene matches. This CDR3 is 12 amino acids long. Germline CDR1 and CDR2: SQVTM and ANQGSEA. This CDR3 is CSYGGDTDTQYF. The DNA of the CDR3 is TGCAGCTACGGGGGGGACACAGATACGCAGTATTTT.

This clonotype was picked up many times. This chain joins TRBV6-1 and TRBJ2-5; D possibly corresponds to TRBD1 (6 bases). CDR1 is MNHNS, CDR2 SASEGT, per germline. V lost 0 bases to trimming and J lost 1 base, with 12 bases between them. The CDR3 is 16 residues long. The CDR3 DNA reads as TGTGCCAGCAGTGAAGCCAGGGGTATCGGCCAAGAGACCCAGTACTTC. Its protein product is CASSEARGIGQETQYF.

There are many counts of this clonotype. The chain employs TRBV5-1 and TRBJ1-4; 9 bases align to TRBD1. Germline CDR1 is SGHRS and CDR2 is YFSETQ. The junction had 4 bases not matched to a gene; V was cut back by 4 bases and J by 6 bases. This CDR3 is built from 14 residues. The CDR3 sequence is CASSTGQGDEKLFF. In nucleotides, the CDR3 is TGCGCCAGCAGCACGGGACAGGGTGATGAAAAACTGTTTTTT.

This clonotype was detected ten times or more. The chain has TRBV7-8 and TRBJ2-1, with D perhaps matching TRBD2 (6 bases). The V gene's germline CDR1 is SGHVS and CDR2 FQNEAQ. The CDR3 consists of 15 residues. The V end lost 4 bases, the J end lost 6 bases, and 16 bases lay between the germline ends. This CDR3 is CASSSRERLGNEQFF. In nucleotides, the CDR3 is TGTGCCAGCAGCTCCCGGGAGCGGTTGGGCAATGAGCAGTTCTTC. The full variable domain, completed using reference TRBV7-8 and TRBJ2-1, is GAGVSQSPRYKVAKRGQDVALRCDPISGHVSLFWYQQALGQGPEFLTYFQNEAQLDKSGLPSDRFFAERPEGSVSTLKIQRTQQEDSAVYLCASSSRERLGNEQFFGPGTRLTVL.

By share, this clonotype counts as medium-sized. CDR3 region: CAGRWGNQPQHF. CDR3 nucleotides: TGTGCTGGGAGATGGGGAAATCAGCCCCAGCATTTT. The V and J genes are TRBV30 and TRBJ1-5; D gene ambiguous. The CDR3 is 12 residues long. Germline assignment: CDR1 GTSNPN and CDR2 SVGIG (reference sequence).

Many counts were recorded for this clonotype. The CDR3 protein is CSAQSPSGRVHEQYF. CDR3 bases: TGCAGTGCACAGTCCCCTAGCGGGAGGGTCCACGAGCAGTACTTC. This chain joins TRBV20-1 and TRBJ2-7; 12 nucleotides agree with TRBD2. CDR3 size: 15 residues. Germline V lookup: CDR1 DFQATT, CDR2 SNEGSKA (reference sequence). Trimming at V came to 6 bases and at J to 5 bases, leaving 11 bases not matched to a gene.

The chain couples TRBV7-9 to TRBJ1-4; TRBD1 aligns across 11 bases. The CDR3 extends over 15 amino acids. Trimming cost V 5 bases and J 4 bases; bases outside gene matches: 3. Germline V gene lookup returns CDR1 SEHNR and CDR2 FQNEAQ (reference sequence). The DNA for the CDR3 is TGTGCCAGCAGCGAGGGACAGGGGGATAATGAAAAACTGTTTTTT. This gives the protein CASSEGQGDNEKLFF.

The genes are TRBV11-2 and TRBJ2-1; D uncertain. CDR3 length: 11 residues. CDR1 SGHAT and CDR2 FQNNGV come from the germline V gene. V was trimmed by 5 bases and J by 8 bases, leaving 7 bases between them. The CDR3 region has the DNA TGTGCCAGCAGCCAGGTTGATGAGCAGTTCTTC. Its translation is CASSQVDEQFF.

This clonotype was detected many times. The CDR3: CSARNSLNQPQHF. CDR3 DNA sequence: TGCAGTGCTAGAAACAGCTTAAATCAGCCCCAGCATTTT. The chain couples TRBV20-1 to TRBJ1-5; D gene ambiguous. The CDR3 has 13 residues. V gave up 2 bases and J gave up 4 bases, with 9 bases separating them. The germline V gene has CDR1 DFQATT and CDR2 SNEGSKA (reference sequence).

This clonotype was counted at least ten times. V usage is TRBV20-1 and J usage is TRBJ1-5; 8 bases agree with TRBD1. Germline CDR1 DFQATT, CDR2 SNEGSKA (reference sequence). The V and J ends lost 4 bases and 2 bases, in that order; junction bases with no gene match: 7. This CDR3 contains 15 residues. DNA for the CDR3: TGCAGTGCTACCAAAAGGGGACAGGGCAATCAGCCCCAGCATTTT. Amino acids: CSATKRGQGNQPQHF.

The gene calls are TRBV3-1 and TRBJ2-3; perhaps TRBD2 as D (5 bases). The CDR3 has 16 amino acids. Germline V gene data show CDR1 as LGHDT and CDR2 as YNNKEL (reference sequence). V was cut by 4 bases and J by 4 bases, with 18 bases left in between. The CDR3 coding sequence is TGTGCCAGCAGCCGTCCGGGCGGGTTTGAGTCAGATACGCAGTATTTT. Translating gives CASSRPGGFESDTQYF.

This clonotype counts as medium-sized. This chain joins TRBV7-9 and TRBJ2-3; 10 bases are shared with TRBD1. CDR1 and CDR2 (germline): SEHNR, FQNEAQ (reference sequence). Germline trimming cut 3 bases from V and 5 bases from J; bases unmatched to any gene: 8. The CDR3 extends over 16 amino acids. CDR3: CASSFLDRGFQDTQYF. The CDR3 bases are TGTGCCAGCAGCTTTTTGGACAGGGGGTTCCAAGATACGCAGTATTTT.

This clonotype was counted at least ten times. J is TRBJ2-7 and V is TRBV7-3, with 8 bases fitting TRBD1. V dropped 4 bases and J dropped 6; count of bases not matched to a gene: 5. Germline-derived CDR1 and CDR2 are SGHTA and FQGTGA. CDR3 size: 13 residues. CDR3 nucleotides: TGTGCCAGCAGCTCTGGACAGGGTAGCGAGCAGTACTTC. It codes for CASSSGQGSEQYF.

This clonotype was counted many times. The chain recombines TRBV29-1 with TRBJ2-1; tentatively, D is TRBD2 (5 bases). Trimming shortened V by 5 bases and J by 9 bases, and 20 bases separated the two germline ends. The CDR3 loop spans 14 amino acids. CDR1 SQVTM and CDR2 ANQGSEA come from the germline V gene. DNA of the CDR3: TGCAGCGTTCTCATGGACTTCTACCAAGGTGAGCAGTTCTTC. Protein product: CSVLMDFYQGEQFF.

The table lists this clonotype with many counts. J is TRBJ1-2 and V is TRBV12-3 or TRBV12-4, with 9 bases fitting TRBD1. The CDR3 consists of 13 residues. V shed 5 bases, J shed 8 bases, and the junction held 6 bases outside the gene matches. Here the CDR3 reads CASSPNRGLGYTF. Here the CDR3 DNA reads TGTGCCAGCAGTCCAAACAGGGGGCTCGGCTACACCTTC.

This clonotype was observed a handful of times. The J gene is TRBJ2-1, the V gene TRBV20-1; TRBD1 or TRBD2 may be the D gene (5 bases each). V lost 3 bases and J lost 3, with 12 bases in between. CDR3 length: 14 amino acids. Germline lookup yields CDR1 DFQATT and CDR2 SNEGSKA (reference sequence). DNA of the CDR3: TGCAGTGCTAGGGGACCTATCGACTACAATGAGCAGTTCTTC. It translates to CSARGPIDYNEQFF.

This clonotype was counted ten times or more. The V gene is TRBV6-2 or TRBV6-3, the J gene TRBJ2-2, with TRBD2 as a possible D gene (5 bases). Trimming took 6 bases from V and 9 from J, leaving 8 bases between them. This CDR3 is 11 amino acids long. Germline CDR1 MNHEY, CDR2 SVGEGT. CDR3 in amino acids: CASRDYRELFF. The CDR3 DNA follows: TGTGCCAGCAGAGACTACAGGGAGCTGTTTTTT.

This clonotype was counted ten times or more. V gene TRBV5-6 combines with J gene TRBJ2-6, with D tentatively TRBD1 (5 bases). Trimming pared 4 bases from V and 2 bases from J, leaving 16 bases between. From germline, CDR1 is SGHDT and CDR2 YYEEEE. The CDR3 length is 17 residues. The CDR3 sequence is CASSPAYGATGANVLTF. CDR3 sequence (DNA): TGTGCCAGCAGCCCCGCTTATGGGGCTACTGGGGCCAACGTCCTGACTTTC.

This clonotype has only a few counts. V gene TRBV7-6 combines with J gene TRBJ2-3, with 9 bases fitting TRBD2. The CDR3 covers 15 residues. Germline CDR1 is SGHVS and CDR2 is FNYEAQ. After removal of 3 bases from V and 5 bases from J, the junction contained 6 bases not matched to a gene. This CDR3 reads CASSLGTSTGDTQYF. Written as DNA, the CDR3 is TGTGCCAGCAGCTTGGGGACTAGCACGGGAGATACGCAGTATTTT.

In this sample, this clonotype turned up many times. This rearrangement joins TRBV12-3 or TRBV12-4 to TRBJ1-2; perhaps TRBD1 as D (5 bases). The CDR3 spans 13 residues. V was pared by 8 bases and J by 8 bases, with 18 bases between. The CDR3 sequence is CASGTASFLGYTF. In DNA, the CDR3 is TGTGCCAGCGGGACGGCATCTTTTTTGGGCTACACCTTC.

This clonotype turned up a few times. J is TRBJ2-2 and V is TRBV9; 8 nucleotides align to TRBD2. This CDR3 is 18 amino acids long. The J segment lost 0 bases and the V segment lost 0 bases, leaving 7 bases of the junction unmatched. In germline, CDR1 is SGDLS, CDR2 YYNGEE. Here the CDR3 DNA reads TGTGCCAGCAGCGTAGTAGCGCGGCGGGAGGCGAACACCGGGGAGCTGTTTTTT. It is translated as CASSVVARREANTGELFF.

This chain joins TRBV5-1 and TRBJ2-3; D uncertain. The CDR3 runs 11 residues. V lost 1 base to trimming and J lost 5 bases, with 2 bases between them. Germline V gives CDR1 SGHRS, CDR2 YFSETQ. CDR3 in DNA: TGCGCCAGCAGCTTGAAAGATACGCAGTATTTT. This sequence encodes CASSLKDTQYF.